The entry below describes one TCR beta chain. Its antigen is undetermined. The data derive from a study of shared clonotypes between healthy human individuals. Turning to the study itself: For every donor, three CD4 naive, three CD4 memory, two CD8 naive and one CD8 memory plates were used.

V gave up 7 bases and J gave up 4 bases, with 16 bases separating them. This CDR3 spans 14 amino acids. CDR1 and CDR2 from the germline V gene are MDHEN and SYDVKM. Once extracted for a subset, genomic DNA was divided evenly among several immunoSEQ plates. The protocol was immunoSEQ multiplex PCR, while the TCRdb copy is restricted to in-frame clones and leaves out a portion. The table shows 100,000 or so clones, with roughly 70% occurring only once. Whole-study findings and limits: Owing to a small donor count, the genetic and exposure-history diversity represented was limited.

The TCR comes from a woman in her twenties or thirties in good health. The sequencing input was memory CD8+ T cells sorted from blood. Documented subset: CD45RO+ cells pooled with CCR7-negative TemRA cells. This chain uses TRBV28 with TRBJ1-2, with D maybe TRBD1 (5 bases). The CDR3 coding sequence is TGTGCCAGCACAAGTTTTATAGGGACCTATGGCTACACCTTC. This gives the protein CASTSFIGTYGYTF.